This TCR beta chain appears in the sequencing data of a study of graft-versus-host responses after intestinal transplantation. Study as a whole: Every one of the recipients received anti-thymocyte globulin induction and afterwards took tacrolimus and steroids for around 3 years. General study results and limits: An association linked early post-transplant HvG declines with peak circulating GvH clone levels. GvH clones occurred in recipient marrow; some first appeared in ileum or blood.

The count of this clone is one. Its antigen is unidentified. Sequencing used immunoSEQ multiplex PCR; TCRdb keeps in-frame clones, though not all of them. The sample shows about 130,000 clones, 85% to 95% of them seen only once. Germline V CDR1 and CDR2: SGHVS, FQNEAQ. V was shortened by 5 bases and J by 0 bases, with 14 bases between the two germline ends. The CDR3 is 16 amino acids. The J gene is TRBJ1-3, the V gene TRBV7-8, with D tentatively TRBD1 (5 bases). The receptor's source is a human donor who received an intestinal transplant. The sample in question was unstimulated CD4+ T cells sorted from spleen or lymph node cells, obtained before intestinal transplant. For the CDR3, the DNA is TGTGCCAGCAGCGCCACAGGCAGTAGCTCTGGAAACACCATATATTTT. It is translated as CASSATGSSSGNTIYF.